This is a list of T cell receptor beta chains from one sample in a study of cytomegalovirus exposure and HLA in healthy donors. The data were produced by immunoSEQ multiplex PCR, yet TCRdb's version contains in-frame clones alone and is incomplete. The sample has some 190,000 clones; over 65% are singletons. The sample was PBMCs. Every receptor here comes from a man in his forties in good health and CMV-seropositive. Each CDR3 is given with its conserved first and last residue. Each record gives: D gene, J gene, V gene, clone size, CDR3 length, CDR3 DNA, CDR3 protein. D genes are given only for firm matches. Clone size is not always given. Where it is, it says once, few, many or a class for expanded clones.

D gene: .; J gene: TRBJ2-2; V gene: TRBV10-3; clone size: once; CDR3 length: 15; CDR3 DNA: TGTGCCATCAGTGCAACAGGGAAAATGTCCGGGGAGCTGTTTTTT; CDR3 protein: CAISATGKMSGELFF
D gene: .; J gene: TRBJ2-7; V gene: TRBV5-1; clone size: .; CDR3 length: 13; CDR3 DNA: TGCGCCAGCAGCTCGGACAGCTCCTACGAGCAGTACTTC; CDR3 protein: CASSSDSSYEQYF
D gene: .; J gene: TRBJ1-2; V gene: TRBV7-9; clone size: .; CDR3 length: 13; CDR3 DNA: TGTTCCAGCAGCCCAAGTTTAGCTGAGGGCTACACCTTC; CDR3 protein: CSSSPSLAEGYTF
D gene: TRBD2; J gene: TRBJ2-1; V gene: TRBV11-1; clone size: .; CDR3 length: 14; CDR3 DNA: TGTGCCAGCAGCTTAGGCAGGGAGGGCAATGAGCAGTTCTTC; CDR3 protein: CASSLGREGNEQFF
D gene: TRBD1; J gene: TRBJ2-3; V gene: TRBV10-3; clone size: .; CDR3 length: 14; CDR3 DNA: TGTGCCATCAGGGACAGGGGCGTTTCAGATACGCAGTATTTT; CDR3 protein: CAIRDRGVSDTQYF
D gene: .; J gene: TRBJ2-7; V gene: TRBV28; clone size: .; CDR3 length: 15; CDR3 DNA: TGTGCCAGCAGTTTAGTCGCACGTTTAACCTACGAGCAGTACTTC; CDR3 protein: CASSLVARLTYEQYF
D gene: .; J gene: TRBJ2-1; V gene: TRBV6-1; clone size: .; CDR3 length: 15; CDR3 DNA: TGTGCCAGCAGTAAGGCAGGGAGGCAAAGGAATGAGCAGTTCTTC; CDR3 protein: CASSKAGRQRNEQFF
D gene: TRBD1; J gene: TRBJ2-1; V gene: TRBV5-1; clone size: few; CDR3 length: 14; CDR3 DNA: TGCGCCAGTTTCCGGGACAGGGCGGGCAATGAGCAGTTCTTC; CDR3 protein: CASFRDRAGNEQFF
D gene: .; J gene: TRBJ2-5; V gene: TRBV7-2; clone size: .; CDR3 length: 13; CDR3 DNA: TGTGCCAGCAGCAGGGACTACCAAGAGACCCAGTACTTC; CDR3 protein: CASSRDYQETQYF
D gene: TRBD1; J gene: TRBJ1-1; V gene: TRBV5-1; clone size: .; CDR3 length: 15; CDR3 DNA: TGCGCCAGCAGCTATGCCGGGACAGCGAACACTGAAGCTTTCTTT; CDR3 protein: CASSYAGTANTEAFF
D gene: .; J gene: TRBJ2-7; V gene: TRBV4-2; clone size: .; CDR3 length: 16; CDR3 DNA: TGTGCCAGCAGCCCCTCAGCCGGGCTAGCGCTTGCCGAGCAGTACTTC; CDR3 protein: CASSPSAGLALAEQYF
D gene: .; J gene: TRBJ2-1; V gene: TRBV6-6; clone size: .; CDR3 length: 15; CDR3 DNA: TGTGCCAGCAGTTACCGGGCAGGGTCCTACAATGAGCAGTTCTTC; CDR3 protein: CASSYRAGSYNEQFF
D gene: TRBD1; J gene: TRBJ2-7; V gene: TRBV27; clone size: .; CDR3 length: 16; CDR3 DNA: TGTGCCAGCAACGATCCGAGGGACAGGGGACTAAGGGGGCAGTACTTC; CDR3 protein: CASNDPRDRGLRGQYF
D gene: TRBD1; J gene: TRBJ2-5; V gene: TRBV7-2; clone size: .; CDR3 length: 14; CDR3 DNA: TGTGCCAGCAGCCAAACGACAGGGTTAAAGACCCAGTACTTC; CDR3 protein: CASSQTTGLKTQYF
D gene: TRBD1; J gene: TRBJ2-1; V gene: TRBV2; clone size: .; CDR3 length: 15; CDR3 DNA: TGTGCCAGCAGGCCTGACAGGGGTATTGGGAATGAGCAGTTCTTC; CDR3 protein: CASRPDRGIGNEQFF
D gene: TRBD1; J gene: TRBJ2-7; V gene: TRBV7-9; clone size: .; CDR3 length: 14; CDR3 DNA: TGTGCCAGCAGCCCGGGACAGGGTGTCAACGAGCAGTACTTC; CDR3 protein: CASSPGQGVNEQYF
D gene: .; J gene: TRBJ1-1; V gene: TRBV20-1; clone size: .; CDR3 length: 11; CDR3 DNA: TGCAGTGCTAGAGTCCAGGGAAGTGCTTTCTTT; CDR3 protein: CSARVQGSAFF